The clone carrying this T cell receptor beta chain was detected only once. Profiled with immunoSEQ multiplex PCR; TCRdb holds only in-frame clones, not every one. This sample has about 54,000 clones, with about 89% found just once. The data originate from a study of graft-versus-host responses after intestinal transplantation. Across the study: Tacrolimus plus steroids were given to all recipients for roughly three years, preceded by anti-thymocyte globulin induction.

V lost 2 bases, J lost 11 bases, and 10 bases lay in between. The CDR3 extends over 12 amino acids. CDR1 GTSNPN and CDR2 SVGIG come from the germline V gene (reference sequence). The rearrangement links TRBV30 to TRBJ2-6; D remains ambiguous. Sample: PBMCs, taken 662 days after intestinal transplant. The clonotype originates from a human patient who received an intestinal transplant, so some T cells may come from the graft donor. The CDR3 sequence is CAWSPGSYVLTF. The CDR3 region has the DNA TGTGCCTGGAGTCCTGGGTCGTACGTCCTGACTTTC.